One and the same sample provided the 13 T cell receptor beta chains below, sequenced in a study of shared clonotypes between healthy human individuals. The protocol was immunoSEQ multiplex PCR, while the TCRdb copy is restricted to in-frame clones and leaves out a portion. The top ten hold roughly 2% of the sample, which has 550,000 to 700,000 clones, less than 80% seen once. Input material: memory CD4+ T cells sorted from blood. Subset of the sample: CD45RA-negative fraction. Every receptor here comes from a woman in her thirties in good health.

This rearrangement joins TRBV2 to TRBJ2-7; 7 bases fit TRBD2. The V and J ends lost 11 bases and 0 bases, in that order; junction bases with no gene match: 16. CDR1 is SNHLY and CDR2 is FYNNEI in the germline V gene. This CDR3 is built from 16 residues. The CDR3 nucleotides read TGTGCCTACGCGGGCGGGAGAAGGGGCGGCTCCTACGAGCAGTACTTC. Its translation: CAYAGGRRGGSYEQYF.

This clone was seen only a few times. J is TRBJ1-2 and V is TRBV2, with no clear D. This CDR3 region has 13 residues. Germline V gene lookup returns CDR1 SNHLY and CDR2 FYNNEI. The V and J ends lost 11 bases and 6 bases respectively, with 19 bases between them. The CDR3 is CAGVAITQNGYTF. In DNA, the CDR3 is TGTGCCGGGGTAGCAATCACCCAAAATGGCTACACCTTC. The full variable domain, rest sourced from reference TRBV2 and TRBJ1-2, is EPEVTQTPSHQVTQMGQEVILRCVPISNHLYFYWYRQILGQKVEFLVSFYNNEISEKSEIFDDQFSVERPDGSNFTLKIRSTKLEDSAMYFCAGVAITQNGYTFGSGTRLTVV.

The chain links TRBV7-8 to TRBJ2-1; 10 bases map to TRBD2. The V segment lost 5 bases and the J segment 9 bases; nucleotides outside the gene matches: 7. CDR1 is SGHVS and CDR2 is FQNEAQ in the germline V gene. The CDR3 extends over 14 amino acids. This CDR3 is CASSLLSGRSEQFF. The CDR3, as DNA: TGTGCCAGCAGCCTTCTTAGCGGGAGGTCTGAGCAGTTCTTC.

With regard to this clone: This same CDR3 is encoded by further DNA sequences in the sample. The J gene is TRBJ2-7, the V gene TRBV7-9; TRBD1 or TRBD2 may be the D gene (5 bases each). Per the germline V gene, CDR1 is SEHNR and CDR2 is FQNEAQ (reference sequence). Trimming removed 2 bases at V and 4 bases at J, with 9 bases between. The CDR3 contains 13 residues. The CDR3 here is CASSLPGPYEQYF. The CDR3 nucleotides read TGTGCCAGCAGCTTACCGGGGCCGTACGAGCAGTACTTC.

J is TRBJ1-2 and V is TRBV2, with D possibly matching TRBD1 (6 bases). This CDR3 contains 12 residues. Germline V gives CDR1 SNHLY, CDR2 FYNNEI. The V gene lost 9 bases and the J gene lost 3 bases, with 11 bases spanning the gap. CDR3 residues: CASTGMDYGYTF. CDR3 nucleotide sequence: TGTGCCAGTACAGGGATGGACTATGGCTACACCTTC. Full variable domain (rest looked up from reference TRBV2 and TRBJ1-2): EPEVTQTPSHQVTQMGQEVILRCVPISNHLYFYWYRQILGQKVEFLVSFYNNEISEKSEIFDDQFSVERPDGSNFTLKIRSTKLEDSAMYFCASTGMDYGYTFGSGTRLTVV.

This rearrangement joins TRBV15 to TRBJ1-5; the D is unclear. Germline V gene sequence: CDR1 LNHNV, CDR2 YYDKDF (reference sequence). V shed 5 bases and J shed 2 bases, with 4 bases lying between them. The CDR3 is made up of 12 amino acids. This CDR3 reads CATSRGNQPQHF. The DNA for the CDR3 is TGTGCCACCAGCCGAGGCAATCAGCCCCAGCATTTT.

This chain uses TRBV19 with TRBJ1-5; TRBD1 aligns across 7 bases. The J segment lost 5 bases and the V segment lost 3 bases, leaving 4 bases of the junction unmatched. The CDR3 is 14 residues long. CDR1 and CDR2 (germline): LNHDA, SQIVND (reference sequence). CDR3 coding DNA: TGTGCCAGTAGTATGGGGGACAGACATCAGCCCCAGCATTTT. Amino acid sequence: CASSMGDRHQPQHF.

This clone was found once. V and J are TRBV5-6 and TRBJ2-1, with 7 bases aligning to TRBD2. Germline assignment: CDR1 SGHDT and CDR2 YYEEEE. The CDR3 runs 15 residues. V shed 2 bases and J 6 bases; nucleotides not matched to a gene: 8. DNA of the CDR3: TGTGCCAGCAGCTTTGGCGGGAGTCGGACCAATGAGCAGTTCTTC. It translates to CASSFGGSRTNEQFF.

The CDR3 protein is CASSLEAGQGQNTIYF. CDR3 DNA sequence: TGCGCCAGCAGCTTGGAGGCTGGACAGGGCCAAAACACCATATATTTT. The rearrangement uses TRBV5-1 and TRBJ1-3, with 8 nucleotides matching TRBD1. V was clipped by 0 bases and J by 6 bases; unmatched bases: 8. Germline V gives CDR1 SGHRS, CDR2 YFSETQ. This CDR3 comprises 16 residues.

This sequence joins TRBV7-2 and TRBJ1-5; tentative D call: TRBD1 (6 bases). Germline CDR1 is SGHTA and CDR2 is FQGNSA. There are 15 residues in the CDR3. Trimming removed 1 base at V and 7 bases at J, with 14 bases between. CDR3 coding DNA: TGTGCCAGCAGCTTAGTATCGACAGGACGGCAGCCCCAGCATTTT. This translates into CASSLVSTGRQPQHF. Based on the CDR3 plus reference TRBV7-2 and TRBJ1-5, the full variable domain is GAGVSQSPSNKVTEKGKDVELRCDPISGHTALYWYRQSLGQGLEFLIYFQGNSAPDKSGLPSDRFSAERTGGSVSTLTIQRTQQEDSAVYLCASSLVSTGRQPQHFGDGTRLSIL.

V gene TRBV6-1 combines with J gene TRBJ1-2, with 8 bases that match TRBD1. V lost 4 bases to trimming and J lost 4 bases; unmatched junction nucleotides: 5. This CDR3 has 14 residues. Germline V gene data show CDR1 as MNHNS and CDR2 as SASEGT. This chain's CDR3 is CASSGGQGAYGYTF. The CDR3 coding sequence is TGTGCCAGCAGTGGCGGACAGGGCGCCTATGGCTACACCTTC.

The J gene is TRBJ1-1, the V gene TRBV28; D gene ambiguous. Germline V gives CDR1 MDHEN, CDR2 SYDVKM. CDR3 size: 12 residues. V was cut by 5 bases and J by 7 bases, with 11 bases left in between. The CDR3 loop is CASSLFGLEAFF. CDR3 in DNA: TGTGCCAGCAGTCTATTTGGGCTTGAAGCTTTCTTT.

This CDR3 reads CASSLVLLDGYTF. CDR3 coding DNA: TGTGCCAGCAGCTTAGTCCTACTGGATGGCTACACCTTC. The chain uses TRBV7-2 and TRBJ1-2; D is unclear. Between the trimmed V and J ends, which lost 1 base and 6 bases, there was a span of 9 bases. The germline gives CDR1 SGHTA, CDR2 FQGNSA. This CDR3 region has 13 residues.